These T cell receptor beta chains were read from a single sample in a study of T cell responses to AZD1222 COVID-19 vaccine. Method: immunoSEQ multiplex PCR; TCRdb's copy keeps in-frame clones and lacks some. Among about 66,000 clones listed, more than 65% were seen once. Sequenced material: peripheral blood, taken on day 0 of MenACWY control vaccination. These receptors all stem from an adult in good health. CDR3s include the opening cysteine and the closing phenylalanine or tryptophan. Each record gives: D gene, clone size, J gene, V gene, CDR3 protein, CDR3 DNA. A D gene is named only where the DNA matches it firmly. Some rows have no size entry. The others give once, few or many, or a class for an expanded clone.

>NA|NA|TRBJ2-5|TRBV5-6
CASSLGPPGETQYF
TGTGCCAGCAGCTTGGGCCCCCCTGGAGAGACCCAGTACTTC
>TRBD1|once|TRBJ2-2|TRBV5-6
CASSEDRVTGELFF
TGTGCCAGCAGCGAAGACAGGGTCACCGGGGAGCTGTTTTTT
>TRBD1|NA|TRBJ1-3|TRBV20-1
CSASLRQGDPGGSGNTIYF
TGCAGTGCTAGTCTGAGACAGGGAGACCCGGGGGGCTCTGGAAACACCATATATTTT
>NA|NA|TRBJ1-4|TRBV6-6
CASSYLTDRNEKLFF
TGTGCCAGCAGTTATTTGACAGACCGTAATGAAAAACTGTTTTTT
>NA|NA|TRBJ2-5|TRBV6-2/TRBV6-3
CASSYSEVQETQYF
TGTGCCAGCAGTTACTCGGAGGTTCAAGAGACCCAGTACTTC
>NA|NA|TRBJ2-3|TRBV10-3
CAISDRNTDTQYF
TGTGCCATCAGTGACAGAAACACAGATACGCAGTATTTT
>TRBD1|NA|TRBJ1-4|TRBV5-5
CASSSRQGINEKLFF
TGTGCCAGCAGCTCCAGACAGGGGATTAATGAAAAACTGTTTTTT
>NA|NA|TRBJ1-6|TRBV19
CASSRDRNSPLHF
TGTGCCAGTAGTCGTGACCGGAATTCACCCCTCCACTTT
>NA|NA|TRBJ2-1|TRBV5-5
CASSRRVGGISYNEQFF
TGTGCCAGCAGCAGGCGGGTGGGGGGCATATCCTACAATGAGCAGTTCTTC
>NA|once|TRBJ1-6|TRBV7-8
CASSLAGGRSPLHF
TGTGCCAGCAGCTTAGCTGGCGGTCGATCACCCCTCCACTTT
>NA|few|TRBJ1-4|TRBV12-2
CASRSLPQAAVRPNEKLFF
TGTGCAAGTCGCTCCCTGCCCCAGGCTGCGGTCAGACCCAATGAAAAACTGTTTTTT
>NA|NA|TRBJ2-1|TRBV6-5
CASSYSVRGEQFF
TGTGCCAGCAGTTACTCGGTACGAGGCGAGCAGTTCTTC
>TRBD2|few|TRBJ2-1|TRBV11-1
CASSLGTSGLREQFF
TGTGCCAGCAGCCTCGGGACTAGCGGTCTGCGTGAGCAGTTCTTC
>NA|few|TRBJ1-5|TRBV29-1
CSVSLDSNQPQHF
TGCAGCGTCTCACTGGATAGCAATCAGCCCCAGCATTTT
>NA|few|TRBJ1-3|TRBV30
CAWNGGYSGNTIYF
TGTGCCTGGAACGGCGGGTACTCTGGAAACACCATATATTTT
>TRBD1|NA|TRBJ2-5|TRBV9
CASSKGTGGETQYF
TGTGCCAGCAGCAAAGGGACAGGGGGAGAGACCCAGTACTTC
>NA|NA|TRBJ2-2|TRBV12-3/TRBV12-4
CASNFRTTGELFF
TGTGCCAGCAATTTCAGGACCACCGGGGAGCTGTTTTTT
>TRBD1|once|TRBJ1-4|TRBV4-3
CASSQPGQGREKLFF
TGCGCCAGCAGCCAACCGGGACAGGGAAGAGAAAAACTGTTTTTT
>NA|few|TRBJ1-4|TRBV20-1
CSASSETVAEKLFF
TGCAGTGCTAGTAGCGAGACAGTGGCTGAAAAACTGTTTTTT
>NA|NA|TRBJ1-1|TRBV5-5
CASSRANTEAFF
TGTGCCAGCAGCAGGGCAAACACTGAAGCTTTCTTT
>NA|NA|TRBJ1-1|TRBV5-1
CASSLPDTEAFF
TGCGCCAGCAGCTTACCCGACACTGAAGCTTTCTTT
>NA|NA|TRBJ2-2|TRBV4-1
CASSLEPRELFF
TGCGCCAGCAGCCTCGAACCGAGGGAGCTGTTTTTT
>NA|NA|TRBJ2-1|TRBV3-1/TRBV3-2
CASSQDLRNEQFF
TGTGCCAGCAGCCAAGATCTAAGGAATGAGCAGTTCTTC
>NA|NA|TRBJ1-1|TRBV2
CASGVRSLLMNTEAFF
TGTGCCAGCGGGGTCAGGAGCCTCCTGATGAACACTGAAGCTTTCTTT
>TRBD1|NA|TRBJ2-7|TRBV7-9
CASSSDRVGLAEQYF
TGTGCCAGCAGCTCGGACAGGGTGGGATTAGCCGAGCAGTACTTC
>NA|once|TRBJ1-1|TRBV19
CASRDRQPNTEAFF
TGTGCCAGTAGAGATCGGCAACCGAACACTGAAGCTTTCTTT
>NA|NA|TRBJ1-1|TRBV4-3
CASSRRGGDTLGEAFF
TGCGCCAGCAGCCGCAGAGGAGGAGATACACTGGGTGAAGCTTTCTTT
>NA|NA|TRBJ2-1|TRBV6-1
CASSEEGLAPSYNEQFF
TGTGCCAGCAGTGAGGAGGGGTTGGCACCCTCCTACAATGAGCAGTTCTTC
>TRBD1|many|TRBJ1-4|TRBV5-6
CASSLPGQGAEKLFF
TGTGCCAGCAGCCTACCGGGACAGGGGGCTGAAAAACTGTTTTTT
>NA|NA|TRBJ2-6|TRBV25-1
CASSRHDNGLTF
TGTGCCAGCAGTAGGCACGACAATGGCCTGACTTTC
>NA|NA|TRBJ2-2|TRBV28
CASGGTAGEELFF
TGTGCCAGCGGAGGGACGGCCGGGGAGGAGCTGTTTTTT
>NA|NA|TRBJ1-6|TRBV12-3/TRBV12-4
CATRFGQGFPLHF
TGTGCCACCAGATTCGGGCAGGGTTTTCCCCTCCACTTT
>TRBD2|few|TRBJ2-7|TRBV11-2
CASRLRREGHEQYF
TGTGCCAGCAGGCTTAGAAGGGAGGGCCACGAGCAGTACTTC
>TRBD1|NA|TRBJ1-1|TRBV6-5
CASKDRQGALTEAFF
TGTGCCAGCAAGGACCGACAGGGGGCGCTGACTGAAGCTTTCTTT
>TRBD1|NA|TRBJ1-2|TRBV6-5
CASSRQGGDGYTF
TGTGCCAGCAGTAGACAGGGGGGTGATGGCTACACCTTC
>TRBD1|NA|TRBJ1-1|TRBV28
CASRAGGENTEAFF
TGTGCCAGCAGGGCAGGGGGCGAGAACACTGAAGCTTTCTTT
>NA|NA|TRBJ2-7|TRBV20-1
CSVTTSYEQYF
TGCAGTGTTACTACTAGCTACGAGCAGTACTTC
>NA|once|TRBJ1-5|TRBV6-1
CASSEGGILGQPQHF
TGTGCCAGCAGTGAGGGAGGGATTCTAGGGCAGCCCCAGCATTTT
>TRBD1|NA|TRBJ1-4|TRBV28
CASSGQGQWEKLFF
TGTGCCAGCAGTGGACAGGGGCAATGGGAAAAACTGTTTTTT
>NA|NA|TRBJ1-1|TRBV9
CASSVGAGENTEAFF
TGTGCCAGCAGCGTAGGGGCCGGGGAGAACACTGAAGCTTTCTTT
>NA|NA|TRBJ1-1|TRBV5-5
CASSFKDKNTEAFF
TGTGCCAGCAGCTTCAAGGATAAGAACACTGAAGCTTTCTTT
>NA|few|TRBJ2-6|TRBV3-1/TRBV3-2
CASSQEATAISGANVLTF
TGTGCCAGCAGCCAAGAGGCGACAGCCATCTCTGGGGCCAACGTCCTGACTTTC
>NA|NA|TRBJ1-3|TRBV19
CASSISARSGNTIYF
TGTGCCAGTAGTATTTCGGCACGTTCTGGAAACACCATATATTTT
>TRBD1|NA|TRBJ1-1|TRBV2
CASSLGQGWPEAFF
TGTGCCAGCAGTCTGGGACAGGGGTGGCCTGAAGCTTTCTTT
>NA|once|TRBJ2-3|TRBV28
CASGGEGSDTQYF
TGTGCCAGCGGGGGCGAGGGGTCAGATACGCAGTATTTT
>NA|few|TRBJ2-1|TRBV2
CASSDPAGSYNEQFF
TGTGCCAGCAGTGATCCTGCGGGCTCCTACAATGAGCAGTTCTTC
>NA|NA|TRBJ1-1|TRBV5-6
CASSSLLRVNTEAFF
TGTGCCAGCAGCTCTCTTCTGAGAGTGAACACTGAAGCTTTCTTT
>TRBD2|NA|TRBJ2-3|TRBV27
CASRLGLAGSTDTQYF
TGTGCCAGCAGACTCGGACTAGCGGGAAGCACAGATACGCAGTATTTT
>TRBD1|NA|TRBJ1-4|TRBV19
CASRGGQENEKLFF
TGTGCCAGTAGGGGGGGACAGGAAAATGAAAAACTGTTTTTT
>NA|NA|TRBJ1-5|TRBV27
CAGGNGGRQPQHF
TGTGCCGGGGGAAACGGGGGGCGGCAGCCCCAGCATTTT